This section outlines one TCR beta chain sequence together with its context. Its matching antigen is unknown. The study ran its PCR with 60 Vbeta and 13 Jbeta primers. Profiled with immunoSEQ multiplex PCR; TCRdb holds only in-frame clones, not every one. This sample has 90,000 to 95,000 clones, with 65% to 85% found just once. This record comes from a study of cytomegalovirus exposure and HLA in healthy donors. The donors gave bone marrow, and they were healthy. Regarding the study as a whole: A later analysis showed that HLA-associated TCR beta chains had undergone more clonal expansion than equally common others.

Germline CDR1 SNHLY, CDR2 FYNNEI. CDR3 length: 10 amino acids. The sample taken for sequencing was PBMCs. The sequence derives from a man aged 18 to 29 in good health and CMV-seronegative. The chain carries TRBV2 and TRBJ2-5; no clear D. With the DNA end fitting TRBJ2-7 better, the J assignment may be wrong. The CDR3 bases are TGTGCCAGCAGTGAGGGCGAGCAGTACTTC. Amino acid sequence: CASSEGEQYF.